A selection of T cell receptor beta chains follows, all from one sample in a study of blood T cell repertoires in COVID-19. Generated by immunoSEQ multiplex PCR, the TCRdb table keeps only in-frame clones and is missing some. The repertoire holds under 200,000 clones, with 88% as singletons. Sequenced material: peripheral blood. The receptors here all came from a man aged 40-49 years with active or convalescent COVID-19. CDR3s include the opening cysteine and the closing phenylalanine or tryptophan. Where a row states a size, it is once, few, many or the class of an expanded clone; other rows omit it.

>many|TRBJ2-7|TRBV7-6
CASSAIGTGGYEQYF
>-|TRBJ1-1|TRBV6-5
CASSQGGVNTEAFF
>-|TRBJ2-3|TRBV19
CASSIGRGWTDTQYF
>-|TRBJ2-5|TRBV9
CASSAGTGAETQYF
>-|TRBJ1-5|TRBV28
CASSPPPPGNQPQHF
>-|TRBJ1-4|TRBV9
CASSVGHAGDEKLFF
>few|TRBJ1-1|TRBV11-3
CASSLVKLDTEAFF
>-|TRBJ1-1|TRBV2
CASENISGATEAFF
>-|TRBJ1-5|TRBV30
CAWSVESNQPQHF
>-|TRBJ2-5|TRBV5-1
CASSSRGRGETQYF
>once|TRBJ1-4|TRBV13
CASSLGQGGEKLFF
>-|TRBJ2-7|TRBV5-1
CASSLTGQGFPDEQYF
>few|TRBJ1-5|TRBV21-1
CASSTGGQTQVNQPQHF
>-|TRBJ1-4|TRBV11-3
CASSPSSRPGLNEKLFF
>-|TRBJ1-1|TRBV2
CASSRVILNTEAFF
>once|TRBJ1-1|TRBV5-4
CASSSGLDTEAFF
>-|TRBJ2-7|TRBV15
CATSRDGGYRGNEQYF
>-|TRBJ2-5|TRBV7-8
CASSPGQGRGETQYF
>-|TRBJ1-6|TRBV28
CASSLSFSPLHF
>-|TRBJ2-7|TRBV5-6
CASSGDSQGAPEQYF
>-|TRBJ2-5|TRBV11-2
CASSSKTQYF
>-|TRBJ2-1|TRBV6-4
CASSGHRESYNEQFF
>-|TRBJ2-4|TRBV28
CASSLALELAKNIQYF
>once|TRBJ2-1|TRBV24-1
CATSDRGLSEQFF
>-|TRBJ2-3|TRBV27
CASSLQQGSDTQYF
>-|TRBJ1-5|TRBV15
CATSPSLGPGGGGQPQHF
>-|TRBJ2-2|TRBV28
CASRRGRAQSGELFF
>-|TRBJ1-4|TRBV5-1
CASSLVGRTNEKLFF
>-|TRBJ1-2|TRBV7-2
CASRLEPTGSRGYTF
>-|TRBJ2-6|TRBV5-4
CASSLGQGTVSGANVLTF
>-|TRBJ1-1|TRBV28
CASSLDSSTEAFF
>once|TRBJ2-3|TRBV2
CASSESFVWGEGTDTQYF
>-|TRBJ1-2|TRBV7-2
CASSFVGQGSGYTF
>-|TRBJ2-7|TRBV5-1
CASSLEQGTHEQYF
>few|TRBJ2-3|TRBV18
CASSDGQGPSTDTQYF
>-|TRBJ1-6|TRBV6-5
CASRGQGTPNSPLHF
>-|TRBJ2-3|TRBV29-1
CSVRTGNPTYTQYF
>-|TRBJ1-6|TRBV5-1
CASSQKTGGNSPLHF
>-|TRBJ1-2|TRBV5-6
CASSQEKDRIFYYGYTF
>few|TRBJ1-3|TRBV6-6
CASSYHSTGSGNTIYF
>-|TRBJ2-2|TRBV19
CASSTKLVSRAGELFF
>-|TRBJ2-1|TRBV11-2
CASSLVRGAPRRSEQFF
>-|TRBJ2-1|TRBV5-6
CASSLDSAYNEQFF
>once|TRBJ2-7|TRBV6-5
CASSSSGRGEQYF
>-|TRBJ1-2|TRBV12-3/TRBV12-4
CASNHRGGYTF
>-|TRBJ2-5|TRBV9
CASSEMGLAAETQYF
>-|TRBJ1-3|TRBV7-2
CASSFVGVSGDGNTIYF
>-|TRBJ2-2|TRBV4-2
CASSQVWGLDSNTGELFF
>-|TRBJ2-1|TRBV29-1
CSVEFPSGNANEQFF
>-|TRBJ2-1|TRBV4-1
CASSHPTAFSYNEQFF
>few|TRBJ1-1|TRBV7-9
CASMPGENTEAFF